In its sample, the clone carrying this T cell receptor (beta chain) was seen many times. Its target is not known. This sample was taken from a study of regulatory T cells in long-lasting Graves disease. Findings of the study overall: Patients with persistent disease shared roughly 3,000 public clonotypes, outpacing the roughly 970 shared by new patients. Researchers reported studying only peripheral blood, not thyroid tissue.

Indicated time point: newly diagnosed GD, antithyroid drugs for less than 3 months. The TCR library was made from RNA extracted from PBMCs. To make TCR beta libraries, researchers used iRepertoire HTBI primers and Arm-PCR of CDR3 regions. TCRdb called the multiplex PCR reads again in MiXCR, with one record for every CDR3 protein. Of about 530,000 distinct CDR3 sequences detected, 15% to 20% appear once; the ten largest clones hold just under 25%. The ends were cut back, 6 bases at V and 2 bases at J, with 17 bases in the middle. CDR3 length equals 15 residues. Germline CDR1 and CDR2: MNHEY and SMNVEV (reference sequence). These data are also associated with another study on T cells in Graves' hyperthyroidism and ophthalmopathy.

The TCR originated in a woman aged 35-65 years with Graves disease. The chain carries TRBV27 and TRBJ2-7, with D possibly being TRBD1 (6 bases). The material sequenced was peripheral blood mononuclear cells (PBMCs), taken at new diagnosis, from a patient treated with antithyroid drugs. CDR3 sequence (DNA): TGTGCCAGCAGCCCGTTAGGGGACACACCCTACGAGCAGTACTTC. This sequence encodes CASSPLGDTPYEQYF.